The entry below describes one T cell receptor beta chain. Its antigen is still unknown. No quality values exist for individual bases; no much larger clone is one base distant. This entry comes from a study of PD-1 blockade in classical Hodgkin lymphoma (dated by TCRdb to 2018 to 2021). Study-wide context: Nivolumab dosing was 3 mg/kg intravenously every 2 weeks, continuing until either disease progression or unacceptable toxicity. To define a peripheral blood immune signature of response to PD-1 blockade in classical Hodgkin lymphoma, the study combined TCR beta sequencing with CyTOF.

The Qiagen DNeasy kit was used to extract genomic DNA from unsorted PBMCs and from the negatively selected CD4+ and CD8+ fractions. Using primers that anneal to V and J segments, immunoSEQ multiplex PCR amplified the TCR beta CDR3 regions. A synthetic immune receptor repertoire was used to minimize amplification bias, and any remaining bias was removed computationally after sequencing. Per the authors' processing: Repertoire diversity was quantified as the Shannon entropy index using custom Python scripts. Unsorted, CD4+ and CD8+ repertoires were examined separately, except in combined analyses, for which CD4+ and CD8+ sequences were merged in silico. Clonal expansion was defined as at least a 2-fold frequency increase after treatment relative to C1D1, with a pseudocount of 0.5 for undetected baseline clones. Clones with 0 or 1 copy at C1D1 were classified as singleton clones, and clones with 2 or more copies were classified as non-singleton clones. Clones expanded in unsorted samples were labelled as CD4+, CD8+ or unknown by matching protein sequences in sorted samples from the same patient. Wilcoxon tests on paired samples were used to test changes in diversity from C1D1 to C4D1. As stored in TCRdb, this immuneACCESS dataset retains in-frame rearrangements with V and J assigned. A fraction of the clones does not appear; measured against another copy, unresolved V genes explain less than half of the discrepancy, and the remainder lacks a known reason. V, J and clone size were drawn from that table, and D and trimming were deduced from the DNA. Here the sample has under 9,000 clones; approximately 88% occur a single time. The ten largest clones take up under 40% of the sample.

Broader findings and caveats from the paper: Diversity was lower in patients who began nivolumab less than 1 year after ASCT, so these patients were left out of later analyses to avoid confounding by immune reconstitution. Trial patients with a complete response had baseline diversity similar to that of newly diagnosed patients, while partial responders and progressors had significantly lower diversity. The study was restricted to a single clinical trial cohort, and the causes of repertoire differences, possibly disease activity or prior therapy, were left undefined. Baseline TCR diversity was reported as lower in newly diagnosed patients than in healthy donors, and lower still in relapsed/refractory patients. A significant rise by C4D1 was seen in CD4+ but not CD8+ TCR diversity (p=0.0027 vs p=0.16), with the rise being most apparent in complete responders (p=0.02).

Taken with the paper, the label for time point translates to: cycle 4 day 1 (C4D1), after 6 weeks of nivolumab. Every trial patient had relapsed following autologous stem cell transplantation, and prior brentuximab vedotin exposure was what differed among cohorts A, B and C. A total of over 50 patients with relapsed/refractory classical Hodgkin lymphoma made up the trial cohort, and each patient's best overall response was complete response, partial response or progressive disease. In the multi-cohort phase II CheckMate 205 trial, trial patients received single-agent nivolumab. Best overall response was determined by an independent review committee according to the 2007 International Working Group response criteria. PBMCs from the trial were collected at three points: immediately before nivolumab initiation (C1D1), and during therapy at cycle 2 day 1 and cycle 4 day 1. Peripheral blood was collected in 8 mL Vacutainer Cell Preparation Tubes, from which PBMCs were isolated by centrifugation and then cryopreserved.

CDR1 and CDR2 are read off the germline V gene as SGHRS and YFSETQ. There are 15 amino acids in the CDR3, from cysteine to phenylalanine inclusive. Only the CDR3 region is kept as DNA, spanning 45 bases read in frame from base 1. V trim: 1 base; J trim: 1 base; unmatched bases: 4. Here the sequenced sample was peripheral blood mononuclear cells (PBMCs), taken before the fourth cycle of nivolumab. The rearranged segments are TRBV5-1 and TRBJ2-5, with 7 bases in between that match TRBD1. The clonotype was recovered from a human donor with classical Hodgkin lymphoma. CDR3 loop: CASSLPRTGQETQYF. The nucleotide sequence reads as follows: TGCGCCAGCAGCTTGCCCAGGACAGGCCAAGAGACCCAGTACTTC.